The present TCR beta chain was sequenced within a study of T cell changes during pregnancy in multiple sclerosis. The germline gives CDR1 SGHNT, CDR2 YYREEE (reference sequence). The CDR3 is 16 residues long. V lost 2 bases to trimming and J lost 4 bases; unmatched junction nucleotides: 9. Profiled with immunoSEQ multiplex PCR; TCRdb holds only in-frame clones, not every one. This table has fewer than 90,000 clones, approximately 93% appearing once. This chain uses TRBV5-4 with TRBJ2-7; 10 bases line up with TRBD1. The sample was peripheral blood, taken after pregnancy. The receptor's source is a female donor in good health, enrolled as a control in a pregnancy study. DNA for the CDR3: TGTGCCAGCAGCTTCCATATAGGGACAGGGGATTACGAGCAGTACTTC. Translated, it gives CASSFHIGTGDYEQYF.